One T cell receptor (beta chain) is described in this entry. CDR3 length: 15 amino acids. With V trimmed by 4 bases and J by 4 bases, 7 bases remained unmatched. Germline CDR1 and CDR2: WNHNN and SYGVQD (reference sequence). The sample originates from a study of blood T cell repertoires in COVID-19. Generated by immunoSEQ multiplex PCR, the TCRdb table keeps only in-frame clones and is missing some. The sample has about 120,000 clones; 75% to 90% are singletons. This clonotype was obtained from a woman in her 70s with acute or convalescent COVID-19. Sequencing input: peripheral blood. The chain recombines TRBV10-1 with TRBJ2-3; 8 nucleotides agree with TRBD1. The CDR3 protein is CASSGGQGAADTQYF. Written as DNA, the CDR3 is TGCGCCAGCAGTGGGGGGCAGGGGGCCGCAGATACGCAGTATTTT.